This entry features one T cell receptor (beta chain) sequence. The target antigen is unknown. This sample was included in a study of blood T cells in healthy people across ages. Overall study results and limits: TCR beta diversity was tightly associated with the proportion of naive T cells. When set beside aged donors, long-lived donors presented more naive CD4+ cells and higher diversity. With unsorted PBMCs, a conclusive comparison of naive versus antigen-experienced cells was not possible.

For the second PCR, which ran for 7 to 11 cycles, a sample-barcoded 5' primer and a J-beta primer mix were used. Each single sample gave us at least 3 million CDR3-containing paired-end reads. MiXCR, run by TCRdb on the 5' RACE reads, gives a single entry per CDR3 protein. The sample shows hundreds of thousands of distinct CDR3 sequences, around 31% of them seen only once. The CDR3 is 15 amino acids. The germline V gene encodes CDR1 SGHVS and CDR2 FNYEAQ. Trimming at V came to 5 bases and at J to 2 bases, leaving 8 bases not matched to a gene. This receptor was obtained from a woman of 80 years or more in good health. The sequencing input was blood. The V call is TRBV7-6, the J call TRBJ1-2; 7 positions agree with TRBD1. The CDR3 region is CASSMGQGGNYGYTF. The CDR3, as DNA: TGTGCCAGCAGCATGGGGCAGGGGGGCAACTATGGCTACACCTTC.